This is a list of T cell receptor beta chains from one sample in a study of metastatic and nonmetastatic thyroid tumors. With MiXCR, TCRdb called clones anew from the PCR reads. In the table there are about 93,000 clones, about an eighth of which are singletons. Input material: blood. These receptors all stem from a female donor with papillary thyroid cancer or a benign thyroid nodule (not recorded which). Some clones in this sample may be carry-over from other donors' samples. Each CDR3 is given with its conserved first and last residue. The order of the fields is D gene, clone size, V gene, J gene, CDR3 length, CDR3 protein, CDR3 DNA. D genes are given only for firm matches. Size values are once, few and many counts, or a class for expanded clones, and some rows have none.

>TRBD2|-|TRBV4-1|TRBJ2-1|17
CASSQLPTSGSAAEQFF
TGCGCCAGCAGCCAATTGCCGACTAGCGGTAGTGCCGCTGAGCAGTTCTTC
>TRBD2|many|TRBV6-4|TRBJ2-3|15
CASSASGRAGDTQYF
TGTGCCAGCAGTGCTAGCGGGAGGGCCGGAGATACGCAGTATTTT
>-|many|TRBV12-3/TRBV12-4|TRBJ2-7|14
CASSSSPSSYEQYF
TGTGCCAGCAGTTCGTCTCCTAGCTCCTACGAGCAGTACTTC
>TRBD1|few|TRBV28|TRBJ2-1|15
CASSNGTVSDNEQFF
TGTGCCAGCAGTAACGGGACAGTCAGCGACAATGAGCAGTTCTTC
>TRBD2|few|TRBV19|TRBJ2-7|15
CASIPSTSVAYEQYF
TGTGCCAGTATTCCATCGACTAGCGTAGCCTACGAGCAGTACTTC
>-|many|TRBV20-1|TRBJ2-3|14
CSAYSFTATDTQYF
TGCAGTGCGTACTCATTCACTGCGACAGATACGCAGTATTTT
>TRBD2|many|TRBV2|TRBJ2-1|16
CASRRTSGRAYNEQFF
TGTGCCAGCAGGAGGACTAGCGGTAGAGCCTACAATGAGCAGTTCTTC
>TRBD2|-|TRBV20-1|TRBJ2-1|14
CSAMGLAGVDEQFF
TGCAGTGCTATGGGACTAGCGGGAGTTGATGAGCAGTTCTTC
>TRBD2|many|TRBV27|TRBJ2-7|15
CASSPVAGSSYEQYF
TGTGCCAGCAGTCCAGTAGCGGGGAGCTCCTACGAGCAGTACTTC
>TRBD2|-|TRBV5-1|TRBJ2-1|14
CVSSSGLAENEQFF
TGCGTCAGCAGCTCGGGACTAGCGGAAAATGAGCAGTTCTTC
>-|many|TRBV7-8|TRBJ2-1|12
CASSSAIGEQFF
TGTGCCAGCAGCTCGGCCATTGGTGAGCAGTTCTTC
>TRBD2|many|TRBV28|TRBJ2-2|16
CASSPPAGGLAGELFF
TGTGCCAGCAGCCCCCCGGCGGGAGGGCTCGCCGGGGAGCTGTTTTTT
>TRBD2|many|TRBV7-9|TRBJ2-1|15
CASSLTGTSGNEQFF
TGTGCCAGCAGCCTCACCGGGACTAGCGGTAATGAGCAGTTCTTC
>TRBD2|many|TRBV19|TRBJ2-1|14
CASSIGGRGYEQFF
TGTGCCAGTAGTATAGGGGGGAGGGGTTATGAGCAGTTCTTC
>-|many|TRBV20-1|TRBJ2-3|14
CSASKPGGTDTQYF
TGCAGTGCTAGTAAACCGGGAGGCACAGATACGCAGTATTTT
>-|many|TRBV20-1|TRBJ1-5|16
CSASPSWGNINQPQHF
TGCAGTGCTAGTCCCTCATGGGGGAATATCAATCAGCCCCAGCATTTT
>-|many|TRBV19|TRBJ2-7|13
CASTLNIRRDRPF
TGTGCCAGTACCCTAAACATTCGTCGGGATAGACCCTTC
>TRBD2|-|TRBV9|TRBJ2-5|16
CASSVGGGTSQETQYF
TGTGCCAGCAGCGTAGGGGGGGGGACTAGCCAAGAGACCCAGTACTTC
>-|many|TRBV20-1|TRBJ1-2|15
CSARDPQGYEDGYTF
TGCAGTGCTAGAGATCCGCAGGGCTATGAGGATGGCTACACCTTC
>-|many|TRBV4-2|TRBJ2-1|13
CASSQELPNEQFF
TGTGCCAGCAGCCAAGAGCTCCCCAATGAGCAGTTCTTC
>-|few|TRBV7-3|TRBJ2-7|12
CASSPDGYEQYF
TGTGCCAGCAGCCCGGACGGTTACGAGCAGTACTTC
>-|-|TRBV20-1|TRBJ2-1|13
CSADLGSVDEQFF
TGCAGTGCGGACCTCGGGTCGGTGGATGAGCAGTTCTTC
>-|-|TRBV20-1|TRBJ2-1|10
CSAAPSRQLF
TGCAGTGCTGCACCGTCCCGGCAGTTATTC
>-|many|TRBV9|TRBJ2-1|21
CASSVEEGPGMGRSVYNEQFF
TGTGCCAGCAGCGTAGAGGAAGGCCCGGGGATGGGCAGGTCTGTGTACAATGAGCAGTTCTTC
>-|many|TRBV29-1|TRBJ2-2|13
CSGSGPRSGELFF
TGCAGCGGATCAGGACCGCGGTCCGGGGAGCTGTTTTTT
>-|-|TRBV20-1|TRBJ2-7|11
CSARRLVHSYF
TGCAGTGCTAGAAGACTGGTGCACAGTTACTTC
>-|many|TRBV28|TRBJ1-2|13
CANRDRANYGYTF
TGTGCCAACCGAGACAGAGCTAACTATGGCTACACCTTC
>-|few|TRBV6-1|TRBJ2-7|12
CASETEKGEQYF
TGTGCCAGCGAGACAGAGAAAGGCGAGCAGTACTTC
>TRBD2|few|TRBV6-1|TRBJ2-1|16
CASRRTGTSGSNEQFF
TGTGCCAGCAGAAGAACCGGGACTAGCGGATCGAATGAGCAGTTCTTC
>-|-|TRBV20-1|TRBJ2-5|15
CSATPTGWGDDTQYF
TGCAGTGCAACCCCCACAGGGTGGGGTGACGATACCCAGTACTTC
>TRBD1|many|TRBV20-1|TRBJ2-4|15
CSARDPTGAKNIQYF
TGCAGTGCTAGAGATCCGACAGGGGCAAAAAACATTCAGTACTTC
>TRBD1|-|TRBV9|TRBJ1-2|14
CASIPDRGGYGYTF
TGTGCCAGCATCCCGGACAGGGGTGGATATGGTTACACCTTC
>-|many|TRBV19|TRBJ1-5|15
CASSIDRGGNQPQHF
TGTGCCAGTAGTATAGATCGCGGGGGCAATCAGCCCCAGCATTTT
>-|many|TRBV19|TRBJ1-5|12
CASRTSYQPQHF
TGTGCCAGTAGGACTTCATATCAGCCCCAGCATTTT
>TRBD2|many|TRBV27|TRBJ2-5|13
CASKGLAAETQYF
TGTGCCAGCAAGGGGCTAGCGGCGGAGACCCAGTACTTC
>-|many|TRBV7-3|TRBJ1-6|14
CASSLTGVNSPLHF
TGTGCCAGCAGCTTAACCGGGGTCAATTCACCCCTCCACTTT
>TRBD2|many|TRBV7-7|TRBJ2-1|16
CASNLYLAGEYNEQFF
TGTGCTAGCAACCTCTACCTGGCGGGAGAATACAATGAGCAGTTCTTC
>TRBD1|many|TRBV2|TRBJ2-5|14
CASNQGQTQETQYF
TGTGCCAGCAACCAGGGACAGACACAAGAGACCCAGTACTTC
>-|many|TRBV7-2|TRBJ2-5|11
CASSRMETQYF
TGTGCCAGCAGCCGTATGGAGACCCAGTACTTC
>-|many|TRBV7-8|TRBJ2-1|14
CASGNGGGRNEQFF
TGTGCCAGCGGTAATGGGGGAGGCCGAAATGAGCAGTTCTTC
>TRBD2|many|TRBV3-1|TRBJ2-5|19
CASSQGSGKAGLALETQYF
TGTGCCAGCAGCCAAGGATCGGGAAAAGCGGGACTAGCCCTAGAGACCCAGTACTTC
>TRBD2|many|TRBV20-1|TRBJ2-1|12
CSATTSGNEQFF
TGCAGTGCCACTACTAGCGGCAATGAGCAGTTCTTC
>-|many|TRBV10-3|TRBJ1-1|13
CAIRIRANTEAFF
TGTGCCATTCGAATTCGCGCCAACACTGAAGCTTTCTTT
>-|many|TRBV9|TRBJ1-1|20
CASSVAKVRYNDAMNTEAFF
TGTGCCAGCAGCGTAGCGAAGGTGAGGTACAATGATGCAATGAACACTGAAGCTTTCTTT
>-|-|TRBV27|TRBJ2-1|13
CASTALSYNEQFF
TGTGCCAGCACAGCGCTATCCTACAATGAGCAGTTCTTC
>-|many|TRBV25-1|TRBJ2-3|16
CASSETGHPSTDTQYF
TGTGCCAGCAGTGAAACGGGACACCCTAGCACAGATACGCAGTATTTT
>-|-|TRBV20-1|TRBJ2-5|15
CSAREGRPRWETQYF
TGCAGTGCTAGAGAGGGCCGTCCCAGGTGGGAGACCCAGTACTTC
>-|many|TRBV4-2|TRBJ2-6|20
CASSQDKWQGRSSGANVLTF
TGTGCCAGCAGCCAAGATAAATGGCAGGGGAGAAGCTCTGGGGCCAACGTCCTGACTTTC
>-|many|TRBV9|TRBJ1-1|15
CASSVTGAPNTEAFF
TGTGCCAGCAGCGTTACGGGGGCCCCGAACACTGAAGCTTTCTTT
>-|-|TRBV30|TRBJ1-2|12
CAWSVEGDGYTF
TGTGCCTGGAGTGTAGAGGGGGATGGCTACACCTTC
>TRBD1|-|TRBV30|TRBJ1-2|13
CACDRGQVGVYTF
TGTGCCTGCGATAGAGGACAGGTGGGTGTCTACACCTTC
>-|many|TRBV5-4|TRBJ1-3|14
CASSLQGPGNTIYF
TGTGCCAGCAGCTTACAGGGACCGGGAAACACCATATATTTT
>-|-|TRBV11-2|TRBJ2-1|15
CASRVPGTGYNEQFF
TGTGCCAGCAGGGTTCCCGGGACGGGATACAATGAGCAGTTCTTC
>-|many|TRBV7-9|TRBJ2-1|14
CASVGNQIYNEQFF
TGTGCCAGCGTCGGAAATCAAATTTACAATGAGCAGTTCTTC
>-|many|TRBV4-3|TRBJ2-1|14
CASSQGSSYNEQFF
TGCGCCAGCAGCCAAGGTAGCTCCTACAATGAGCAGTTCTTC